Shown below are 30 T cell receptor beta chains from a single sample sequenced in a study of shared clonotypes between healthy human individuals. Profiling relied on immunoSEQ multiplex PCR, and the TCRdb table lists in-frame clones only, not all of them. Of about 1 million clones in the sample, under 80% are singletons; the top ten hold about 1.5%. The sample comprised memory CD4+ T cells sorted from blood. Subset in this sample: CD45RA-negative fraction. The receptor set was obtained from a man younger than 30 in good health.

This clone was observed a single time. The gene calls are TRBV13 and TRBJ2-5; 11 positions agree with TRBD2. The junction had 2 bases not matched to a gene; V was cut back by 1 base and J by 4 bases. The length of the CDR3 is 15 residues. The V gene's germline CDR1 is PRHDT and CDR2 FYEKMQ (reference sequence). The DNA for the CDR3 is TGTGCCAGCAGCTTAGTAGCGGGAGGGCGAGAGACCCAGTACTTC. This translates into CASSLVAGGRETQYF. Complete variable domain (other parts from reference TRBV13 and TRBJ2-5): AAGVIQSPRHLIKEKRETATLKCYPIPRHDTVYWYQQGPGQDPQFLISFYEKMQSDKGSIPDRFSAQQFSDYHSELNMSSLELGDSALYFCASSLVAGGRETQYFGPGTRLLVL.

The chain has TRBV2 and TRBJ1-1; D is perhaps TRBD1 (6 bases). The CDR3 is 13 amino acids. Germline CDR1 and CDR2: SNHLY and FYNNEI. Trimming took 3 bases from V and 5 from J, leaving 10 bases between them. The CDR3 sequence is CASSEGTMTEAFF. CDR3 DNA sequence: TGTGCCAGCAGTGAGGGGACAATGACTGAAGCTTTCTTT.

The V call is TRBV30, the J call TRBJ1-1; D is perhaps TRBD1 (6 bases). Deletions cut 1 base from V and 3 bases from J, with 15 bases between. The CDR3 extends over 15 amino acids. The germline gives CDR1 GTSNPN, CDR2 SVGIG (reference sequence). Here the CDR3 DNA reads TGTGCCTGGAGTGACTGGGGGCGGAGGGACACTGAAGCTTTCTTT. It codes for CAWSDWGRRDTEAFF.

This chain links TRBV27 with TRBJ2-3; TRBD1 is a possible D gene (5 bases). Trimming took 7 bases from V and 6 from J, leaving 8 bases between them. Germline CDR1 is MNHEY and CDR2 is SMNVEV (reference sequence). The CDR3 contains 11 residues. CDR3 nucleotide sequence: TGTGCCAGCAACAGGATCGATACGCAGTATTTT. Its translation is CASNRIDTQYF.

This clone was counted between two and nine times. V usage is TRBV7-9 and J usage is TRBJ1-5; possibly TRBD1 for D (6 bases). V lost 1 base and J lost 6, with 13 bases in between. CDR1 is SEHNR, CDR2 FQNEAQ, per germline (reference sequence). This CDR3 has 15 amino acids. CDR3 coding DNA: TGTGCCAGCAGCTTAGAGGGGGGGGCAGGTCAGCCCCAGCATTTT. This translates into CASSLEGGAGQPQHF.

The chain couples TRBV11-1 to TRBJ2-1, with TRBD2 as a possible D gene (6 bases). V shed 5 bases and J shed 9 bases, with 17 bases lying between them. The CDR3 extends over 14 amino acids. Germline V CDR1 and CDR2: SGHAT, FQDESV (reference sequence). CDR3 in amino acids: CASSQRLAPAEQFF. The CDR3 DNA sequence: TGTGCCAGCAGCCAAAGGCTAGCGCCGGCTGAGCAGTTCTTC. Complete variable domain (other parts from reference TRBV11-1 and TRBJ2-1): EAEVAQSPRYKITEKSQAVAFWCDPISGHATLYWYRQILGQGPELLVQFQDESVVDDSQLPKDRFSAERLKGVDSTLKIQPAELGDSAMYLCASSQRLAPAEQFFGPGTRLTVL.

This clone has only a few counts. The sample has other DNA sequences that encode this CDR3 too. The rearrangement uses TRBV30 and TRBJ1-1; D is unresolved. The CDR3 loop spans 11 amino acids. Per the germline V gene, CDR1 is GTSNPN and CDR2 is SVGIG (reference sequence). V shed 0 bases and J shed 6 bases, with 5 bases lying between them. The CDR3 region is CAWSVKAEAFF. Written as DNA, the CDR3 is TGTGCCTGGAGTGTAAAAGCTGAAGCTTTCTTT.

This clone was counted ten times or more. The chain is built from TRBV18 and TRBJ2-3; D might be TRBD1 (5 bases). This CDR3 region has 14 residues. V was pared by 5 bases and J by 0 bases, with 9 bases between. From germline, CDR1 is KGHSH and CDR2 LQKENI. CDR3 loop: CASSGAGSTDTQYF. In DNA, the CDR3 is TGTGCCAGCTCAGGGGCAGGGAGCACAGATACGCAGTATTTT. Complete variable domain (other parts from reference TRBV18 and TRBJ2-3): NAGVMQNPRHLVRRRGQEARLRCSPMKGHSHVYWYRQLPEEGLKFMVYLQKENIIDESGMPKERFSAEFPKEGPSILRIQQVVRGDSAAYFCASSGAGSTDTQYFGPGTRLTVL.

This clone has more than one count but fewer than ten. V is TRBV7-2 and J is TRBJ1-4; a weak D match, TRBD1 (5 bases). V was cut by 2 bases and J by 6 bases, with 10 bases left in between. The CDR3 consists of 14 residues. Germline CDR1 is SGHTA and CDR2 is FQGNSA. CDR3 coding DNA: TGTGCCAGCAGCTTACCCGGGACGTATGAAAAACTGTTTTTT. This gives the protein CASSLPGTYEKLFF.

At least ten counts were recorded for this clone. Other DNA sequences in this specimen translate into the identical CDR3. DNA for the CDR3: TGTGCCAGCAGAAGGACGCAGAACACTGAAGCTTTCTTT. This sequence encodes CASRRTQNTEAFF. This chain links TRBV6-5 with TRBJ1-1; no firm D call. Germline CDR1 and CDR2: MNHEY and SVGAGI. V was trimmed by 6 bases and J by 1 base, leaving 9 bases between them. The CDR3 runs to 13 residues.

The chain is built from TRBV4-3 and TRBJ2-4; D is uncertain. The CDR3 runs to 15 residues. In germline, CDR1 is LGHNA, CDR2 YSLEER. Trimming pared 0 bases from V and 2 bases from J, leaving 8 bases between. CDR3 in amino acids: CASSQEPGPKNIQYF. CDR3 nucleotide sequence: TGCGCCAGCAGCCAAGAACCCGGGCCCAAAAACATTCAGTACTTC.

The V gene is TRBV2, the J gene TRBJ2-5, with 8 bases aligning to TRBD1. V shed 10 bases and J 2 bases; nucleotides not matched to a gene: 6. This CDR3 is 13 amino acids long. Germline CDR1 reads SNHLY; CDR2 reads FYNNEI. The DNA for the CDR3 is TGTGCCATCAAACAGGGGGGTCAAGAGACCCAGTACTTC. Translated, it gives CAIKQGGQETQYF.

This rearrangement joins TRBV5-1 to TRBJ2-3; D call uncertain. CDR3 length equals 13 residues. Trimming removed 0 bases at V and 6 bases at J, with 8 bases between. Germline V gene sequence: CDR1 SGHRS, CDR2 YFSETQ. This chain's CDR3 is CASSLVVWDTQYF. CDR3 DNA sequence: TGCGCCAGCAGCTTGGTGGTGTGGGATACGCAGTATTTT.

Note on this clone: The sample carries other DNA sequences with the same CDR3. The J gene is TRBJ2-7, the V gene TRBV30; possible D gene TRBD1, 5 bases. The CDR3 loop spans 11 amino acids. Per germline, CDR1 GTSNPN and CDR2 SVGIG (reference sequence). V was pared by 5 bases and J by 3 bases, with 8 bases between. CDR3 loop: CAWAQGYEQYF. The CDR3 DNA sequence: TGTGCCTGGGCCCAGGGCTACGAGCAGTACTTC.

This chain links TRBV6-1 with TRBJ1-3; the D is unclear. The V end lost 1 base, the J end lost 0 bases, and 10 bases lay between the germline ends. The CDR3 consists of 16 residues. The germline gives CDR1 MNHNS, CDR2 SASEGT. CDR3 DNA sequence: TGTGCCAGCAGTGAAGGCAGGCCATCCTCTGGAAACACCATATATTTT. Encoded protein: CASSEGRPSSGNTIYF.

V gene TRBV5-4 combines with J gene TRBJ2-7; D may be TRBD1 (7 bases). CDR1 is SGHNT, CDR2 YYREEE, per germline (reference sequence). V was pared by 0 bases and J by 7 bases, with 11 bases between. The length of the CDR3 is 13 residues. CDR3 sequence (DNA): TGTGCCAGCAGCTTGGAACAGGGGAGGGAGCAGTACTTC. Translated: CASSLEQGREQYF.

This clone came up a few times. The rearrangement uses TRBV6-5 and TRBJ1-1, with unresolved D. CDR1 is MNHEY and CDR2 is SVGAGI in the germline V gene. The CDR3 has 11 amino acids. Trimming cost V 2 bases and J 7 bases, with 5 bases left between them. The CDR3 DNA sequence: TGTGCCAGCAGTTACGAGTTTGAAGCTTTCTTT. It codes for CASSYEFEAFF.

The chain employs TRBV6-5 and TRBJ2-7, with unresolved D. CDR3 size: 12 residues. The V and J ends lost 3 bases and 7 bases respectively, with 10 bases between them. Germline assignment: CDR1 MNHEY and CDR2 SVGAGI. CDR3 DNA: TGTGCCAGCAGTTATCATGGTGATGAGCAGTACTTC. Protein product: CASSYHGDEQYF.

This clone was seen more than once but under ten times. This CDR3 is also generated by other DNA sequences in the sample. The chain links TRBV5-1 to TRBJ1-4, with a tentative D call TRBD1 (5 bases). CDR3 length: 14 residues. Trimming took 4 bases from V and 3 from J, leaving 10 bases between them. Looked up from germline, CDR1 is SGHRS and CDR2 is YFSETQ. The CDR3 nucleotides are TGCGCCAGCAGCCCGGGGGGGGCTAATGAAAAACTGTTTTTT. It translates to CASSPGGANEKLFF.

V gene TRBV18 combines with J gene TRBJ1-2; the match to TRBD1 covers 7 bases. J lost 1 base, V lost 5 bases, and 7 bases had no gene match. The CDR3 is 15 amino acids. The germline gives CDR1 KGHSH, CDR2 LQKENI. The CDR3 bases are TGTGCCAGCTCATCGGATCGGGACAGTAACTATGGCTACACCTTC. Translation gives CASSSDRDSNYGYTF.

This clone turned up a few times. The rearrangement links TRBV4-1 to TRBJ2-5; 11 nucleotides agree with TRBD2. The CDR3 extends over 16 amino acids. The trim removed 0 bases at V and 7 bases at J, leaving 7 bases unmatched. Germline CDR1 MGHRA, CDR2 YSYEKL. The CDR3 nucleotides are TGCGCCAGCAGCCAAGAAATAGCGGGGGGGCAGGTGACCCAGTACTTC. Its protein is CASSQEIAGGQVTQYF.

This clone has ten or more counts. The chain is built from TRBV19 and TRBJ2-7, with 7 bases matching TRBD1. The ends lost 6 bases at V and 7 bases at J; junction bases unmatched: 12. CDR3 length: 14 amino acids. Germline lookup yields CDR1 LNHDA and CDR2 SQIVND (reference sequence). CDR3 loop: CASSDGQVSLEQYF. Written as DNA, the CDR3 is TGTGCCAGTAGCGACGGACAGGTGTCCTTGGAGCAGTACTTC.

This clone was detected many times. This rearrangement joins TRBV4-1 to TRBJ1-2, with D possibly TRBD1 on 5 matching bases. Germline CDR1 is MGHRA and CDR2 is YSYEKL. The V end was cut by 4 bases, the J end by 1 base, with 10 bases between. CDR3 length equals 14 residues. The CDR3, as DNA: TGCGCCAGCAGCCGCGAGGGGAGTAACTATGGCTACACCTTC. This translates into CASSREGSNYGYTF.

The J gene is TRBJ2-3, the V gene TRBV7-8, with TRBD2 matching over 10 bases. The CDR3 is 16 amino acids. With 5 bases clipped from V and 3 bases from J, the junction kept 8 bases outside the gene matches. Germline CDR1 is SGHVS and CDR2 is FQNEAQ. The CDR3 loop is CASSPWTSGVTDTQYF. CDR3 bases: TGTGCCAGCAGCCCCTGGACTAGCGGAGTTACAGATACGCAGTATTTT.

CDR3 loop: CASNRQGSTYEQYF. As DNA, the CDR3 is TGTGCCAGCAACCGACAGGGATCCACCTACGAGCAGTACTTC. V and J are TRBV11-2 and TRBJ2-7; 7 bases line up with TRBD1. This CDR3 is 14 amino acids long. The germline V gene encodes CDR1 SGHAT and CDR2 FQNNGV. The ends lost 7 bases at V and 2 bases at J; junction bases unmatched: 8.

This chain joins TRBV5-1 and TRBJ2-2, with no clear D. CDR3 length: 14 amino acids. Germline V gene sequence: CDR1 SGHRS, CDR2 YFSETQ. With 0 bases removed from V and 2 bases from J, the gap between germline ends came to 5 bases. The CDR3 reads CASSLETNTGELFF. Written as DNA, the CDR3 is TGCGCCAGCAGCTTGGAAACCAACACCGGGGAGCTGTTTTTT.

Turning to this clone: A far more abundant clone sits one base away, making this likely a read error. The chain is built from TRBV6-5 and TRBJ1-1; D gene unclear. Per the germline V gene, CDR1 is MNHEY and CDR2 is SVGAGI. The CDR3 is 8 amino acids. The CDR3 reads CVSMRAFF. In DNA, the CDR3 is TGTGTCAGCATGCGTGCTTTCTTT.

CDR3 in amino acids: CAGGWTAEAFF. The CDR3 coding sequence is TGTGCCGGGGGATGGACTGCTGAAGCTTTCTTT. The J gene is TRBJ1-1, the V gene TRBV6-1, with D possibly TRBD1 on 5 matching bases. The CDR3 consists of 11 residues. Trimming removed 11 bases at V and 6 bases at J, with 13 bases between. CDR1 and CDR2 (germline): MNHNS, SASEGT.

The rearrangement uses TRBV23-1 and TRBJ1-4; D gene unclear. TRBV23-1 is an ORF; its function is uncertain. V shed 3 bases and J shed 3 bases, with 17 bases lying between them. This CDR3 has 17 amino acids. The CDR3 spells CASSHGGGWAANEKLFF. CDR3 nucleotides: TGCGCCAGCAGTCACGGCGGTGGGTGGGCGGCTAATGAAAAACTGTTTTTT.

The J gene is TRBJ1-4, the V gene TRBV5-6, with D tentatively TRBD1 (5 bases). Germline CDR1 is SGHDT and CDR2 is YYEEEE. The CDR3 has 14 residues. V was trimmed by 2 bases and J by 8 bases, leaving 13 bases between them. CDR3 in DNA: TGTGCCAGCAGCTTCGGGACGACAGAGGAAAAACTGTTTTTT. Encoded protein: CASSFGTTEEKLFF.